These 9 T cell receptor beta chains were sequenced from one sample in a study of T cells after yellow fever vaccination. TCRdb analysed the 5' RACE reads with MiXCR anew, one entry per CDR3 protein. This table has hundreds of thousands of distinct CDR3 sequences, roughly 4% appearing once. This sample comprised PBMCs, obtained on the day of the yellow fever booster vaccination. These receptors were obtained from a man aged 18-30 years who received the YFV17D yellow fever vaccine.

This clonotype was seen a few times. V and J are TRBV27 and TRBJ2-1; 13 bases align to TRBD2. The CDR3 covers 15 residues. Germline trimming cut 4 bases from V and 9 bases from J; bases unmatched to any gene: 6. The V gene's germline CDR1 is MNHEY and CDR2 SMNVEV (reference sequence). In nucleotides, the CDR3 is TGTGCCAGCAGTTCGACTAGCGGGGGGCGGGGTGAGCAGTTCTTC. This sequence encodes CASSSTSGGRGEQFF.

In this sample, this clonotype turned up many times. CDR3 protein: CASSSSVPQYF. CDR3 sequence (DNA): TGTGCCAGCAGCTCTAGCGTTCCGCAGTATTTT. The V and J genes are TRBV7-2 and TRBJ2-3; TRBD2 is a possible D gene (6 bases). The V end was cut by 4 bases, the J end by 10 bases, with 9 bases between. There are 11 residues in the CDR3. Germline V CDR1 and CDR2: SGHTA, FQGNSA.

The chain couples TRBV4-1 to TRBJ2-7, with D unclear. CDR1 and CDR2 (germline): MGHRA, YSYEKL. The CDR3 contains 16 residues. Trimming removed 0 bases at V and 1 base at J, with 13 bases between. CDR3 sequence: CASSQEFPDGSYEQYV. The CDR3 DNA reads TGCGCCAGCAGCCAAGAATTCCCGGACGGGTCCTACGAGCAGTACGTC.

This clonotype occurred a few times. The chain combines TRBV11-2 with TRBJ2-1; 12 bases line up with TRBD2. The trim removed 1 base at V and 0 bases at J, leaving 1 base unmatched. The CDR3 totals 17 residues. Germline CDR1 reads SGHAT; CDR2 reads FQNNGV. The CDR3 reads CASSLGTSGVSYNEQFF. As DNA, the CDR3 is TGTGCCAGCAGCTTAGGGACTAGCGGGGTCTCCTACAATGAGCAGTTCTTC.

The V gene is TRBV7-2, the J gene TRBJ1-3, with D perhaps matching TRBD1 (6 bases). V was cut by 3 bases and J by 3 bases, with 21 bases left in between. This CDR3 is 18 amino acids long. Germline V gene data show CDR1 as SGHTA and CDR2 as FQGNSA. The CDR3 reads CASSFGRGGFVFGNTIYF. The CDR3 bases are TGTGCCAGCAGCTTTGGCAGGGGAGGTTTTGTCTTTGGAAACACCATATATTTT.

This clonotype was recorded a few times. Here the CDR3 DNA reads TGTGCCAGCAGACCGGTAGGGGATGGCTACACCTTC. Translating it yields CASRPVGDGYTF. The rearrangement uses TRBV16 and TRBJ1-2; TRBD1 might be the D (5 bases). The CDR3 has 12 amino acids. Germline-derived CDR1 and CDR2 are KGHSY and FQNENV. The V end lost 6 bases, the J end lost 6 bases, and 11 bases lay between the germline ends.

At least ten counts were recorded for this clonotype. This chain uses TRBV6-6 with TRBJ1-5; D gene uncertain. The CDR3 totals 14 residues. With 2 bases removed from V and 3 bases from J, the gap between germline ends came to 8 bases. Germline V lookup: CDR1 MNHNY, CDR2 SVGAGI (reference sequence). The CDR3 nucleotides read TGTGCCAGCAGTTACGCGTCGGACAATCAGCCCCAGCATTTT. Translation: CASSYASDNQPQHF.

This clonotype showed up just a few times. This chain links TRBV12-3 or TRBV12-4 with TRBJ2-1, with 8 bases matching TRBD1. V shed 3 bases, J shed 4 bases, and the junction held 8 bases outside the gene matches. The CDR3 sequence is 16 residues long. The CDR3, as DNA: TGTGCCAGCAGTTTGAGCAGGGGGCGCCATTACAATGAGCAGTTCTTC. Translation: CASSLSRGRHYNEQFF.

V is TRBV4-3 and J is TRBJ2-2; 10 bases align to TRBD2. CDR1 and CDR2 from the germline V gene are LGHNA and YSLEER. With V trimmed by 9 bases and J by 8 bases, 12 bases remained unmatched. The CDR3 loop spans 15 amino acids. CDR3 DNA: TGCGCCAGACTACGGACTAGCGGATCTAGGGGGGAGCTGTTTTTT. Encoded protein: CARLRTSGSRGELFF.